Listed below are T cell receptor beta chains from one sample, sequenced in a study of blood T cell repertoires in COVID-19. This table comes from immunoSEQ multiplex PCR, and its TCRdb copy is limited to in-frame clones, with some not included. The sample consists of hundreds of thousands of clones, approximately 90% of them appearing once. Sample: peripheral blood. These receptors were taken from a woman between 35 and 50 years old who had recovered from COVID-19. Each CDR3 is given with its conserved first and last residue. Each record gives: D gene, clone size, J gene, V gene, CDR3 protein, CDR3 DNA. D genes are given only for firm matches. Some rows mark clone size as missing; the rest say once, few, many or name a class of expanded clone.

TRBD1	.	TRBJ2-1	TRBV10-3	CAIGPGQGNEQFF	TGTGCCATCGGACCGGGACAGGGGAATGAGCAGTTCTTC
.	.	TRBJ1-1	TRBV6-2/TRBV6-3	CASSFGSAGTEAFF	TGTGCCAGCAGTTTCGGCAGTGCGGGCACTGAAGCTTTCTTT
.	.	TRBJ1-1	TRBV6-5	CASSLQRWPNTEAFF	TGTGCCAGCAGCCTCCAGCGCTGGCCCAACACTGAAGCTTTCTTT
.	.	TRBJ1-5	TRBV21-1	CASSKGDRVLGPQHF	TGTGCCAGCAGCAAAGGGGACAGGGTGTTAGGGCCCCAGCATTTT
.	.	TRBJ2-3	TRBV6-1	CASSERAREADTQYF	TGTGCCAGCAGTGAAAGGGCTAGGGAGGCAGATACGCAGTATTTT
TRBD2	.	TRBJ2-7	TRBV27	CASSLGLAGGYEQYF	TGTGCCAGCAGTTTAGGCCTAGCGGGAGGCTACGAGCAGTACTTC
.	.	TRBJ2-7	TRBV13	CASRWGGYEQYF	TGTGCCAGCAGGTGGGGCGGCTACGAGCAGTACTTC
TRBD2	.	TRBJ2-3	TRBV2	CASSERPLAGGGDTQYF	TGTGCCAGCAGTGAGCGGCCCCTAGCGGGAGGGGGAGATACGCAGTATTTT
.	.	TRBJ2-2	TRBV27	CASSPRGGPGRELFF	TGTGCCAGCAGTCCCCGTGGGGGCCCGGGCCGGGAGCTGTTTTTT
.	once	TRBJ1-5	TRBV10-3	CAISESSGVGQPQHF	TGTGCCATCAGTGAGTCGTCAGGGGTTGGTCAGCCCCAGCATTTT
TRBD2	.	TRBJ2-3	TRBV5-1	CASRGAGGGTDTQYF	TGCGCCAGCAGAGGGGCGGGAGGAGGCACAGATACGCAGTATTTT
TRBD1	.	TRBJ1-4	TRBV5-1	CASSPAGTGGGREKLFF	TGCGCCAGCAGCCCGGCGGGGACAGGGGGCGGCCGGGAAAAACTGTTTTTT